This T cell receptor beta chain came from a study of T cell changes during pregnancy in multiple sclerosis. The table came from immunoSEQ multiplex PCR; TCRdb's copy has only in-frame clones and leaves some out. Seen here are about 34,000 clones, about 90% observed once, and the top ten hold 3% to 4.5%. This clone was found once. The CDR3 has 11 amino acids. Germline CDR1 and CDR2: MNHEY and SVGAGI. Trimming shortened V by 6 bases and J by 6 bases, and 6 bases separated the two germline ends. The sequence was obtained from a female donor with multiple sclerosis, enrolled in a pregnancy study. The chain couples TRBV6-5 to TRBJ2-1; tentatively, D is TRBD2 (6 bases). This specimen was CD8+ T cells from peripheral blood mononuclear cells, taken in the third trimester of pregnancy. For the CDR3, the DNA is TGTGCCAGCAGGGGGGGCAATGAGCAGTTCTTC. This sequence encodes CASRGGNEQFF.